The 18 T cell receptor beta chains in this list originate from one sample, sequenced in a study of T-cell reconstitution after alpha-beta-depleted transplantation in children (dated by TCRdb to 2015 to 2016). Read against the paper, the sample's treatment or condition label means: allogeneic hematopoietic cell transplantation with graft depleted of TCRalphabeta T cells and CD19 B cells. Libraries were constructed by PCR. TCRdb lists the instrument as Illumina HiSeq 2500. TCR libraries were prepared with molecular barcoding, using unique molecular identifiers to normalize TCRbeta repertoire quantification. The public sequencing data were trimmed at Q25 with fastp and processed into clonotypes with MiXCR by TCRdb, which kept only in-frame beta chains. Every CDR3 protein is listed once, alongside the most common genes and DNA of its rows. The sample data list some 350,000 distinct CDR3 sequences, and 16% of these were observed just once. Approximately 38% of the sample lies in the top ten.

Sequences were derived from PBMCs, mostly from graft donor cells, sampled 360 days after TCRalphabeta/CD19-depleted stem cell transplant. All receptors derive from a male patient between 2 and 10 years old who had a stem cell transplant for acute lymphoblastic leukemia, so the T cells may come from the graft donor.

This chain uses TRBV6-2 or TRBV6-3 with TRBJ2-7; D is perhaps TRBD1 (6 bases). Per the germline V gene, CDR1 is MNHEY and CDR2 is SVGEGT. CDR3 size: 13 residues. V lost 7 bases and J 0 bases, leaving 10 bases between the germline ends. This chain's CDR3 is CASKDRNSYEQYF. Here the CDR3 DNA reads TGTGCCAGCAAAGACAGGAACTCCTACGAGCAGTACTTC.

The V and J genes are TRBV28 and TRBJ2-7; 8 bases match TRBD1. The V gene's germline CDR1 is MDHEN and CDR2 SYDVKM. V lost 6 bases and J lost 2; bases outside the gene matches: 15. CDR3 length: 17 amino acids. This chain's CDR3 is CASSRALPGTGPYEQYF. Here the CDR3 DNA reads TGTGCCAGCAGCCGTGCTCTCCCCGGGACAGGCCCCTACGAGCAGTACTTC.

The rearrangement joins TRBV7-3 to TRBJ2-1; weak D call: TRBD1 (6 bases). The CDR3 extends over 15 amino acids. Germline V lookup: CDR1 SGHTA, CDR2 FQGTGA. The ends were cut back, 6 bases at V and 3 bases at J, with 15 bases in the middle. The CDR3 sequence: CASSPRGNLYNEQFF. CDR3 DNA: TGTGCCAGCAGTCCCAGGGGCAACCTCTACAATGAGCAGTTCTTC.

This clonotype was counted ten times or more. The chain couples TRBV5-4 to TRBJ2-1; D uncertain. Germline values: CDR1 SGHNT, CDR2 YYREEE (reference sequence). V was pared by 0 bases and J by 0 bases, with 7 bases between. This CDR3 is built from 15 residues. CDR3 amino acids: CASSLDFSSYNEQFF. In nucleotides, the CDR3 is TGTGCCAGCAGCTTGGACTTTAGCTCCTACAATGAGCAGTTCTTC. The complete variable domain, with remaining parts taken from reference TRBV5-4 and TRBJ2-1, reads ETGVTQSPTHLIKTRGQQVTLRCSSQSGHNTVSWYQQALGQGPQFIFQYYREEENGRGNFPPRFSGLQFPNYSSELNVNALELDDSALYLCASSLDFSSYNEQFFGPGTRLTVL.

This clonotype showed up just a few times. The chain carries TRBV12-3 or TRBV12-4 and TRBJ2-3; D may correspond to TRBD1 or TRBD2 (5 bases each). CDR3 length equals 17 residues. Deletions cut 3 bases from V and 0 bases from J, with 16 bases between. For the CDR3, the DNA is TGTGCCAGCAGTTTCGAGGTGGGGACGGATAGCACAGATACGCAGTATTTT. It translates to CASSFEVGTDSTDTQYF.

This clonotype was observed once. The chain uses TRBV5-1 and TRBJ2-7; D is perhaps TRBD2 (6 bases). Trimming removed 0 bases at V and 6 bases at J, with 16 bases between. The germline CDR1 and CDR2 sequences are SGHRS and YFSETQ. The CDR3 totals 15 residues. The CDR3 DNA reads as TGCGCCAGCAGCTTGGGGGGAGGAGGTTTGGTCGAGCAGTACTTC. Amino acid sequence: CASSLGGGGLVEQYF.

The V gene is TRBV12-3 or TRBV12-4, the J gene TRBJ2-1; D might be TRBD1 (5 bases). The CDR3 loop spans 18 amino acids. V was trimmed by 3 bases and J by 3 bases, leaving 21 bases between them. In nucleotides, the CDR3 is TGTGCCAGCAGTTTCGGGCAGGGAATTCCATGGCTCTACAATGAGCAGTTCTTC. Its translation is CASSFGQGIPWLYNEQFF.

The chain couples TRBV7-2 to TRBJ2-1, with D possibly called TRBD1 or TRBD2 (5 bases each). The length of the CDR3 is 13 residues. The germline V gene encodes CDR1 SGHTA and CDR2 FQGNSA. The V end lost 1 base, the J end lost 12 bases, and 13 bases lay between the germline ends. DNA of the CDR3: TGTGCCAGCAGCTTAGTCGGGGCAAGCGGGCAGTTCTTC. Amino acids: CASSLVGASGQFF.

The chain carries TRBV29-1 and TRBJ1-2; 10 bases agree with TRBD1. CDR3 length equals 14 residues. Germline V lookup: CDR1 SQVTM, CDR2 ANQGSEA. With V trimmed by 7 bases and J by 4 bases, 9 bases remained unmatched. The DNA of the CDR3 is TGCAGCGCTTCAGATGGGACAGGGGCCTATGGCTACACCTTC. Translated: CSASDGTGAYGYTF.

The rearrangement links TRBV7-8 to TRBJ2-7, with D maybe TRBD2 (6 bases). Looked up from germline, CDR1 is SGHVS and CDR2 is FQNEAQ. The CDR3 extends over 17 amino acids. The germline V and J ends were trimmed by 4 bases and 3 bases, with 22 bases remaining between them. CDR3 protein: CASSSEVGGLSLYEQYF. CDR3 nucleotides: TGTGCCAGCAGCTCCGAGGTGGGGGGTCTCTCCCTCTACGAGCAGTACTTC.

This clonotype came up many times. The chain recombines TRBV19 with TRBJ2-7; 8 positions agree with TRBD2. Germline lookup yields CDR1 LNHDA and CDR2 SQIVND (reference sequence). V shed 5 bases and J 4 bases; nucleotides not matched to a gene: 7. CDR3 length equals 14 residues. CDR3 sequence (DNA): TGTGCCAGTAGTCCGGGACTAGGGTGGTACGAGCAGTACTTC. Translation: CASSPGLGWYEQYF.

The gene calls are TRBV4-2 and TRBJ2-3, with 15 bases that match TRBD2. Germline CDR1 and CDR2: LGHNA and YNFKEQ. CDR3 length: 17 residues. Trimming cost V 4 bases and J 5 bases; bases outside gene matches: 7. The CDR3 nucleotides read TGTGCCAGCAGCCCCCGGGGACTAGCGGGAGGTGAAGATACGCAGTATTTT. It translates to CASSPRGLAGGEDTQYF.

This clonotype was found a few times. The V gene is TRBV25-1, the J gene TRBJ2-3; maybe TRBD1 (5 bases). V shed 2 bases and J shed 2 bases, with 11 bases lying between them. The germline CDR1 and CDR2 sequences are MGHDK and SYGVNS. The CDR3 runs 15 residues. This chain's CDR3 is CASSETTVNTDTQYF. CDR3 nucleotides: TGTGCCAGCAGTGAAACGACAGTAAACACAGATACGCAGTATTTT.

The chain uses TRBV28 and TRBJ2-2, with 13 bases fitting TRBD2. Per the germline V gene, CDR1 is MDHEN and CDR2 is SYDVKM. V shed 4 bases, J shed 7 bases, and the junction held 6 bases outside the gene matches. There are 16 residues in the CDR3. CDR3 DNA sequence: TGTGCCAGCAGTTCTGGACTAGCGGGAGTCTACGGGGAGCTGTTTTTT. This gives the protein CASSSGLAGVYGELFF.

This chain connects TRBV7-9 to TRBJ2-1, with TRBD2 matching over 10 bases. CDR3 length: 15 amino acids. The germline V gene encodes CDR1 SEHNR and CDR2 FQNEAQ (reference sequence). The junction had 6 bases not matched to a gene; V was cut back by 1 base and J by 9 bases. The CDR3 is CASSLGPAGGSEQFF. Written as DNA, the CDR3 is TGTGCCAGCAGCTTAGGTCCAGCGGGAGGGTCTGAGCAGTTCTTC.

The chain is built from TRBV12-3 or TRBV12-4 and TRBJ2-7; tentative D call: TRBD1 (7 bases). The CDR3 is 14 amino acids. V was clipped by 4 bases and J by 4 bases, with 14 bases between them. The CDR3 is CASSWAGGQYEQYF. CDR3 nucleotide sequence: TGTGCCAGCAGTTGGGCAGGGGGGCAATACGAGCAGTACTTC.

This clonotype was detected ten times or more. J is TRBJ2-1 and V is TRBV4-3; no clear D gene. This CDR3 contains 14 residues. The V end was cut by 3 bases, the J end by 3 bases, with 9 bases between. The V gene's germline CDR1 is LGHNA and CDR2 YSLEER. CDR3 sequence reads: CASSQGLNYNEQFF. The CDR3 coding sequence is TGCGCCAGCAGCCAGGGCCTAAACTACAATGAGCAGTTCTTC.

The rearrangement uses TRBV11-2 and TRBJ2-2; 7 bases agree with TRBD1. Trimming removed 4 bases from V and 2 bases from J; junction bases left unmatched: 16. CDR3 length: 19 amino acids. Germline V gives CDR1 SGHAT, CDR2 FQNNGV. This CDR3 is CASSSLAQGSGLNTGELFF. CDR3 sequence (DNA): TGTGCCAGCAGCTCACTGGCACAGGGGAGCGGATTAAACACCGGGGAGCTGTTTTTT.